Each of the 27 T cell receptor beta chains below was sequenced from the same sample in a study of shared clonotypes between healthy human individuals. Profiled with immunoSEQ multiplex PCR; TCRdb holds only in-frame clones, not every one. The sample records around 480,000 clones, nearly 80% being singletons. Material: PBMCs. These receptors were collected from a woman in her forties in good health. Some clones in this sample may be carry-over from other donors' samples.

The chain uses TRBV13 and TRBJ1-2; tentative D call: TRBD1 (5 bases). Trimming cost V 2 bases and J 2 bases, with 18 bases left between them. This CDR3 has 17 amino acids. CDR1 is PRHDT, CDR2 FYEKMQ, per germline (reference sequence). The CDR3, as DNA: TGTGCCAGCAGCTTACTCCAGGGTGACTTAAGGAACTATGGCTACACCTTC. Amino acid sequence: CASSLLQGDLRNYGYTF.

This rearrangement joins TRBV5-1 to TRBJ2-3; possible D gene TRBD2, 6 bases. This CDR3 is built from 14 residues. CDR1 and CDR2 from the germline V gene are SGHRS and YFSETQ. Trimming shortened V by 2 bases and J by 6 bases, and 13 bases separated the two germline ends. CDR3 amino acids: CASSFGKSGDTQYF. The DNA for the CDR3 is TGCGCCAGCAGCTTCGGCAAGAGCGGGGATACGCAGTATTTT. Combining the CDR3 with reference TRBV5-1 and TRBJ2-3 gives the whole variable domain KAGVTQTPRYLIKTRGQQVTLSCSPISGHRSVSWYQQTPGQGLQFLFEYFSETQRNKGNFPGRFSGRQFSNSRSEMNVSTLELGDSALYLCASSFGKSGDTQYFGPGTRLTVL.

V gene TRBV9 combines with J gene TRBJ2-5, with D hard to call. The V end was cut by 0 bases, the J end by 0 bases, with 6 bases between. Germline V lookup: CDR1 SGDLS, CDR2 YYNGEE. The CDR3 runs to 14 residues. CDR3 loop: CASSVATYQETQYF. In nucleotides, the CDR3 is TGTGCCAGCAGCGTAGCGACTTACCAAGAGACCCAGTACTTC.

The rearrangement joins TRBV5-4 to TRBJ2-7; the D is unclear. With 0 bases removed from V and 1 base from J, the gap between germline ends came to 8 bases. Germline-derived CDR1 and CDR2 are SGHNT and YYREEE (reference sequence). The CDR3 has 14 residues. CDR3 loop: CASSLDGRSYEQYF. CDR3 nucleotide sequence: TGTGCCAGCAGCTTGGACGGCCGATCCTACGAGCAGTACTTC.

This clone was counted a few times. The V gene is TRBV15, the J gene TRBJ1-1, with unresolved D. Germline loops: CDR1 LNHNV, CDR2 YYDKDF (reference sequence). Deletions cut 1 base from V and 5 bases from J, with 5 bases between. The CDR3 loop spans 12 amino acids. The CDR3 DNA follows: TGTGCCACCAGCAGAGCTATAACTGAAGCTTTCTTT. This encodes CATSRAITEAFF. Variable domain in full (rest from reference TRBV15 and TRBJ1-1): DAMVIQNPRYQVTQFGKPVTLSCSQTLNHNVMYWYQQKSSQAPKLLFHYYDKDFNNEADTPDNFQSRRPNTSFCFLDIRSPGLGDTAMYLCATSRAITEAFFGQGTRLTVV.

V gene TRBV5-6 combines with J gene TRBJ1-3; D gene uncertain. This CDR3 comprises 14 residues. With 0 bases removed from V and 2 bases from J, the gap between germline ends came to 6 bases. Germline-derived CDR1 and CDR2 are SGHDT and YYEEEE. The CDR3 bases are TGTGCCAGCAGCTTGGCAGCTCCTGGAAACACCATATATTTT. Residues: CASSLAAPGNTIYF.

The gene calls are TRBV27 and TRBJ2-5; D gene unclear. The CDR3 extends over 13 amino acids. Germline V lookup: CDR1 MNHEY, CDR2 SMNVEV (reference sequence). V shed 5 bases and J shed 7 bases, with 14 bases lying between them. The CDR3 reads CASSPRVWGTQYF. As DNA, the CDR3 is TGTGCCAGCAGTCCTCGGGTCTGGGGGACCCAGTACTTC.

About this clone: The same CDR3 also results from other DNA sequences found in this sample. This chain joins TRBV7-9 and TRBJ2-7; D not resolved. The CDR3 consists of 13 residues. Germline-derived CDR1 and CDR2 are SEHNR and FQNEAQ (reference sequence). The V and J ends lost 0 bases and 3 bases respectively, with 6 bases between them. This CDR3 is CASSLAGSYEQYF. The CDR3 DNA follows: TGTGCCAGCAGCTTAGCGGGCAGCTACGAGCAGTACTTC.

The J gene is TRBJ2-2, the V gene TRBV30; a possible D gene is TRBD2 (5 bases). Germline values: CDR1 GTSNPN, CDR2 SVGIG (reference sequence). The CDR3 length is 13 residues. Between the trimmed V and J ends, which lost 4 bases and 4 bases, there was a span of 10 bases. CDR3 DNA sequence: TGTGCCTGGAAGAGGGCCAGCACCGGGGAGCTGTTTTTT. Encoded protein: CAWKRASTGELFF.

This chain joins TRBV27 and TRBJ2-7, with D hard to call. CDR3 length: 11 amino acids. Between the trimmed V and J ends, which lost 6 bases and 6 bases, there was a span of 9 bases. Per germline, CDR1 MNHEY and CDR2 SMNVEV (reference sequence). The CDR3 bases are TGTGCCAGCAGCCGATTCGGCGAGCAGTACTTC. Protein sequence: CASSRFGEQYF.

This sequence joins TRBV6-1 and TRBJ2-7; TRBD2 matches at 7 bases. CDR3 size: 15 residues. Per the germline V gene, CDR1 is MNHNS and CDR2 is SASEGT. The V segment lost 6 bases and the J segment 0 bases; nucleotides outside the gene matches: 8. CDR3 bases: TGTGCCAGCAGCCTTGGGCTAGCGGCCTCCTACGAGCAGTACTTC. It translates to CASSLGLAASYEQYF.

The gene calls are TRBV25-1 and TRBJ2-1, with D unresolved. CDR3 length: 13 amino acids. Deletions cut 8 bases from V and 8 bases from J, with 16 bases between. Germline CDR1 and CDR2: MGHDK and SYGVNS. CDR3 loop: CASSSRNGDEQFF. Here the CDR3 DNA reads TGTGCCAGCTCTTCTAGGAACGGCGATGAGCAGTTCTTC.

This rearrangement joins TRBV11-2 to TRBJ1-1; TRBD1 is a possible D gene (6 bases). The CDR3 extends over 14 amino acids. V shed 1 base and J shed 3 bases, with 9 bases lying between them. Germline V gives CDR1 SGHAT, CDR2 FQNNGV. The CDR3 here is CASSLGGADTEAFF. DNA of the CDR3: TGTGCCAGCAGCTTAGGGGGGGCGGACACTGAAGCTTTCTTT.

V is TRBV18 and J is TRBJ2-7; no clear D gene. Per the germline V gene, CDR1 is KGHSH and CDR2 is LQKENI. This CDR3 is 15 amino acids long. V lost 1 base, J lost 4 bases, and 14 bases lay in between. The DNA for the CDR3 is TGTGCCAGCTCACCACAGGGTACCCTTCGGTACGAGCAGTACTTC. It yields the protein CASSPQGTLRYEQYF.

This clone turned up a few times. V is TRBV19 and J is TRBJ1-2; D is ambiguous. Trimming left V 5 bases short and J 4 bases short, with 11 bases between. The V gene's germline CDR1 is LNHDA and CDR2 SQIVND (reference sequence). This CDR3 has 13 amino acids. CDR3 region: CASSALTGYGYTF. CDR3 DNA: TGTGCCAGTAGTGCCCTGACCGGCTATGGCTACACCTTC.

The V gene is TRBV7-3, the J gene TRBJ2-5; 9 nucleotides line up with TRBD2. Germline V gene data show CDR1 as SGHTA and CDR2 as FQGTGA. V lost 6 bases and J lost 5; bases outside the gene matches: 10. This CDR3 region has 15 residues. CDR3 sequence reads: CASRSNSGGTETQYF. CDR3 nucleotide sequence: TGTGCCAGCAGGTCCAATAGCGGGGGAACGGAGACCCAGTACTTC. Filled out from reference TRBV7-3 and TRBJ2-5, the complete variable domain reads GAGVSQTPSNKVTEKGKYVELRCDPISGHTALYWYRQSLGQGPEFLIYFQGTGAADDSGLPNDRFFAVRPEGSVSTLKIQRTERGDSAVYLCASRSNSGGTETQYFGPGTRLLVL.

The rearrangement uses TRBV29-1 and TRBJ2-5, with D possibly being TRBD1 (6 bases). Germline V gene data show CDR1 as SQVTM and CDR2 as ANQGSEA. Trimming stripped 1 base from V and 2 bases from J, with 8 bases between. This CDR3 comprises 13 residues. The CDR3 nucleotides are TGCAGCGTTGAAGGTGGACAGCAAGAGACCCAGTACTTC. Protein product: CSVEGGQQETQYF.

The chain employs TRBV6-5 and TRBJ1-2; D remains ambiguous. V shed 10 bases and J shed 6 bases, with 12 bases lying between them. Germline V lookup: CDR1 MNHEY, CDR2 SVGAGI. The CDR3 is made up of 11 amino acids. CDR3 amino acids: CATEGVNGYTF. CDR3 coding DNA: TGTGCCACCGAGGGAGTAAATGGCTACACCTTC.

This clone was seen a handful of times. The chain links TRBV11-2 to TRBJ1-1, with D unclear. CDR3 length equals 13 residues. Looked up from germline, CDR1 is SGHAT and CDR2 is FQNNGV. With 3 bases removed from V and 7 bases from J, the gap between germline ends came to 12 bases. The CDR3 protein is CASSFRRMGEAFF. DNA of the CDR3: TGTGCCAGCAGCTTCCGCAGGATGGGTGAAGCTTTCTTT.

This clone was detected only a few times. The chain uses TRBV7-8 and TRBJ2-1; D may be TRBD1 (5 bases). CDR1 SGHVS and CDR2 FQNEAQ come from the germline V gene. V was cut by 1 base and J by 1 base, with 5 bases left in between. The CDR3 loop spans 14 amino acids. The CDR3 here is CASSLDRSYNEQFF. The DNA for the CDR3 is TGTGCCAGCAGCTTAGACAGGTCCTACAATGAGCAGTTCTTC.

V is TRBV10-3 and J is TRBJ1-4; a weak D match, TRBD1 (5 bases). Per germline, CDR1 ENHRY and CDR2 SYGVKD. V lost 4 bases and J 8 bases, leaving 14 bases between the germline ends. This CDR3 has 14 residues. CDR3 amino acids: CAISGVGTDEKLFF. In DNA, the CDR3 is TGTGCCATCAGTGGAGTTGGGACCGACGAAAAACTGTTTTTT.

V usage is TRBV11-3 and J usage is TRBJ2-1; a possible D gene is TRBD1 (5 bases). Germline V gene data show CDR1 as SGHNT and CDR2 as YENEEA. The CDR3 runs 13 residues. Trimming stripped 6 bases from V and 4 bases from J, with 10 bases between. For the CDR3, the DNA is TGTGCCAGCAGTAGGGGCGGATACAATGAGCAGTTCTTC. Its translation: CASSRGGYNEQFF.

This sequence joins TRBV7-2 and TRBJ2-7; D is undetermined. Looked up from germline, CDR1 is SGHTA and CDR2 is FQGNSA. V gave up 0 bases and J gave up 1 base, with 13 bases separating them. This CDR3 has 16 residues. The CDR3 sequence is CASSLANLLISYEQYF. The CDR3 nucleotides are TGTGCCAGCAGCTTAGCGAACTTACTTATTTCCTACGAGCAGTACTTC. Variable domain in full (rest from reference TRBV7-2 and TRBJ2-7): GAGVSQSPSNKVTEKGKDVELRCDPISGHTALYWYRQSLGQGLEFLIYFQGNSAPDKSGLPSDRFSAERTGGSVSTLTIQRTQQEDSAVYLCASSLANLLISYEQYFGPGTRLTVT.

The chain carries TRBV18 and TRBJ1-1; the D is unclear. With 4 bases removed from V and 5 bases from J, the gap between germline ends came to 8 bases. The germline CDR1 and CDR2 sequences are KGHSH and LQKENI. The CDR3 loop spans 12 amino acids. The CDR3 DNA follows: TGTGCCAGCTCACACTCAGAAACTGAAGCTTTCTTT. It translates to CASSHSETEAFF.

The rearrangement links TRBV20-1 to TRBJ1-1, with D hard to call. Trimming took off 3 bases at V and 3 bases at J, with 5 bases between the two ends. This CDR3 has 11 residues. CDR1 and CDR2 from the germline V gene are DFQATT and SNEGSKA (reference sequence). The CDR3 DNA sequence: TGCAGTGCTAGGAAGGACACTGAAGCTTTCTTT. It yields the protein CSARKDTEAFF.

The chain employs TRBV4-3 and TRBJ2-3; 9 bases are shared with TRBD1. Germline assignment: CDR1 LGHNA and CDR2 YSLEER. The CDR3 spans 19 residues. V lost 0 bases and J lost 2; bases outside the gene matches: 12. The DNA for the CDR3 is TGCGCCAGCAGCCAAGATGCGGCGGTTGGGACAGGGATCACAGATACGCAGTATTTT. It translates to CASSQDAAVGTGITDTQYF.

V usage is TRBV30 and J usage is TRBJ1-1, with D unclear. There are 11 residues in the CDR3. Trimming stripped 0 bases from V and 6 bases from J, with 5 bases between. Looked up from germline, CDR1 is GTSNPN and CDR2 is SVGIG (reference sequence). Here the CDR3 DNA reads TGTGCCTGGAGTGTTGAGGCTGAAGCTTTCTTT. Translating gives CAWSVEAEAFF.